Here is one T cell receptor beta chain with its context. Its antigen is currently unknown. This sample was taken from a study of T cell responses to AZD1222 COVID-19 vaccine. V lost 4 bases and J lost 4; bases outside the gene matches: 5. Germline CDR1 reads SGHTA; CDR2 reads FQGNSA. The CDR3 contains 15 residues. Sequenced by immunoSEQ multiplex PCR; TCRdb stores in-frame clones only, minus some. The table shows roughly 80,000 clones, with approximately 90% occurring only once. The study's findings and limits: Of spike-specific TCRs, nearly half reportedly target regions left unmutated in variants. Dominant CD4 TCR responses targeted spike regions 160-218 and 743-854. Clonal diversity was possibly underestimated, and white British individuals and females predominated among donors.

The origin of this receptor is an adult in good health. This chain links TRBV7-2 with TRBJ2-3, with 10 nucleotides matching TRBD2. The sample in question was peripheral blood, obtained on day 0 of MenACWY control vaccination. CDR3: CASSYSSGRSDTQYF. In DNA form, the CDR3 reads TGTGCCAGCAGCTATTCTAGCGGGAGATCAGATACGCAGTATTTT.